Listed here are 13 T cell receptor beta chains from one sample, sequenced in a study of T cell changes during pregnancy in multiple sclerosis. Clones were read by immunoSEQ multiplex PCR, and TCRdb kept only the in-frame ones, dropping some. The sample comprises fewer than 90,000 clones, roughly 94% of which are singletons, and more than 1.5% rests with the top ten. The sample here was peripheral blood, taken after pregnancy. Source of these receptors: a female donor in good health, enrolled as a control in a pregnancy study.

The rearrangement joins TRBV7-2 to TRBJ2-1; possible D gene TRBD1, 6 bases. CDR1 and CDR2 (germline): SGHTA, FQGNSA. The CDR3 loop spans 14 amino acids. Trimming cost V 3 bases and J 5 bases, with 11 bases left between them. The CDR3 spells CASSFDRYNNEQFF. CDR3 nucleotide sequence: TGTGCCAGCAGCTTTGACAGGTATAACAATGAGCAGTTCTTC.

The rearrangement joins TRBV11-2 to TRBJ2-3; D not resolved. The CDR3 covers 11 residues. With 4 bases removed from V and 10 bases from J, the gap between germline ends came to 9 bases. CDR1 and CDR2 (germline): SGHAT, FQNNGV. DNA of the CDR3: TGTGCCAGCAGCTACAGCTCTTCGCAGTATTTT. Its protein is CASSYSSSQYF. Drawing the rest from reference TRBV11-2 and TRBJ2-3, the complete variable domain is EAGVAQSPRYKIIEKRQSVAFWCNPISGHATLYWYQQILGQGPKLLIQFQNNGVVDDSQLPKDRFSAERLKGVDSTLKIQPAKLEDSAVYLCASSYSSSQYFGPGTRLTVL.

The rearrangement joins TRBV4-1 to TRBJ1-5, with D perhaps TRBD1 (6 bases). The germline CDR1 and CDR2 sequences are MGHRA and YSYEKL. CDR3 size: 15 residues. V lost 0 bases and J 7 bases, leaving 13 bases between the germline ends. The CDR3 sequence: CASSQEAQGVQPQHF. In nucleotides, the CDR3 is TGCGCCAGCAGCCAAGAGGCACAGGGTGTCCAGCCCCAGCATTTT.

This chain uses TRBV2 with TRBJ2-3, with D possibly matching TRBD2 (6 bases). The CDR3 is 15 amino acids. V gave up 1 base and J gave up 2 bases, with 10 bases separating them. Germline-derived CDR1 and CDR2 are SNHLY and FYNNEI. CDR3 residues: CASSEDGGPTDTQYF. CDR3 nucleotides: TGTGCCAGCAGTGAAGACGGGGGACCCACAGATACGCAGTATTTT. The whole variable domain, filled in from reference TRBV2 and TRBJ2-3, reads EPEVTQTPSHQVTQMGQEVILRCVPISNHLYFYWYRQILGQKVEFLVSFYNNEISEKSEIFDDQFSVERPDGSNFTLKIRSTKLEDSAMYFCASSEDGGPTDTQYFGPGTRLTVL.

The chain joins TRBV19 to TRBJ2-2; D is perhaps TRBD1 (6 bases). Germline lookup yields CDR1 LNHDA and CDR2 SQIVND (reference sequence). CDR3 length: 13 amino acids. The V gene lost 2 bases and the J gene lost 9 bases, with 10 bases spanning the gap. The CDR3 region has the DNA TGTGCCAGTAGTATAACAGGGTCCCGGGAGCTGTTTTTT. Its protein product is CASSITGSRELFF.

V is TRBV5-1 and J is TRBJ1-4; D call uncertain. CDR1 and CDR2 from the germline V gene are SGHRS and YFSETQ. Trimming took off 0 bases at V and 5 bases at J, with 8 bases between the two ends. CDR3 size: 14 residues. The CDR3 spells CASSLAAGNEKLFF. The CDR3 region has the DNA TGCGCCAGCAGCTTGGCGGCAGGAAATGAAAAACTGTTTTTT. Looking up the rest from reference TRBV5-1 and TRBJ1-4 gives the full variable domain: KAGVTQTPRYLIKTRGQQVTLSCSPISGHRSVSWYQQTPGQGLQFLFEYFSETQRNKGNFPGRFSGRQFSNSRSEMNVSTLELGDSALYLCASSLAAGNEKLFFGSGTQLSVL.

This clone was observed a single time. This sequence joins TRBV5-4 and TRBJ2-1, with D possibly TRBD2 on 5 matching bases. The CDR3 is 12 amino acids. The germline V gene encodes CDR1 SGHNT and CDR2 YYREEE (reference sequence). Trimming took 4 bases from V and 5 from J, leaving 7 bases between them. CDR3 DNA sequence: TGTGCCAGCAGCCGGGGTAACAATGAGCAGTTCTTC. Its protein is CASSRGNNEQFF.

V gene TRBV5-1 combines with J gene TRBJ2-1; 12 bases are shared with TRBD2. The CDR3 covers 18 residues. The V gene end was trimmed by 1 base and the J gene end by 0 bases; junction bases not matched to a gene: 5. Per the germline V gene, CDR1 is SGHRS and CDR2 is YFSETQ. In DNA, the CDR3 is TGCGCCAGCAGCTTGTCCCCTAGCGGGAGGGCCTCCTACAATGAGCAGTTCTTC. It encodes CASSLSPSGRASYNEQFF.

The chain is built from TRBV5-1 and TRBJ2-1, with 8 bases lining up with TRBD1. This CDR3 contains 15 residues. V shed 4 bases, J shed 3 bases, and the junction held 6 bases outside the gene matches. Germline V gives CDR1 SGHRS, CDR2 YFSETQ. For the CDR3, the DNA is TGCGCCAGCAGCAACGGACAGGGAGGCTACAATGAGCAGTTCTTC. This encodes CASSNGQGGYNEQFF.

V usage is TRBV4-1 and J usage is TRBJ1-1; 7 nucleotides match TRBD1. The CDR3 is 15 residues long. The J segment lost 0 bases and the V segment lost 1 base, leaving 2 bases of the junction unmatched. Germline-derived CDR1 and CDR2 are MGHRA and YSYEKL. Written as DNA, the CDR3 is TGCGCCAGCAGCCAAGGACAGGGCTTGAACACTGAAGCTTTCTTT. Translation: CASSQGQGLNTEAFF.

This clone showed up just once. The gene calls are TRBV7-9 and TRBJ2-3; D might be TRBD1 (5 bases). Germline CDR1 reads SEHNR; CDR2 reads FQNEAQ (reference sequence). This CDR3 has 14 residues. V dropped 0 bases and J dropped 3 bases, with 7 bases sitting between them. CDR3: CASSLATDTDTQYF. CDR3 sequence (DNA): TGTGCCAGCAGCTTAGCGACAGATACAGATACGCAGTATTTT.

The chain couples TRBV18 to TRBJ1-2, with 11 bases matching TRBD1. After removal of 3 bases from V and 4 bases from J, the junction contained 4 bases not matched to a gene. CDR3 length equals 15 residues. Germline values: CDR1 KGHSH, CDR2 LQKENI. The CDR3 region is CASSPRDRGGYGYTF. The CDR3 DNA reads TGTGCCAGCTCACCCCGGGACAGGGGGGGCTATGGCTACACCTTC.

The J gene is TRBJ1-5, the V gene TRBV11-2, with D possibly TRBD1 on 6 matching bases. CDR1 is SGHAT, CDR2 FQNNGV, per germline. The CDR3 is 15 amino acids. Trimming took 1 base from V and 4 from J, leaving 11 bases between them. The CDR3 sequence: CASSLAAGANQPQHF. CDR3 in DNA: TGTGCCAGCAGCTTAGCGGCAGGGGCAAATCAGCCCCAGCATTTT.